Described below is a single T cell receptor (beta chain) sequence and its context. V shed 3 bases and J 4 bases; nucleotides not matched to a gene: 4. The CDR3 contains 15 residues. Germline CDR1 reads SGHAT; CDR2 reads FQNNGV. Some clones are missing from TCRdb's copy, which holds only in-frame ones; the method was immunoSEQ multiplex PCR. The sample has 55,000 to 90,000 clones, over 75% seen once. The sample comes from a study of control samples from healthy donors and cancer patients. The chain uses TRBV11-2 and TRBJ2-3; 10 nucleotides agree with TRBD2. The receptor's source is a man in his forties or fifties in good health. The sample consisted of blood. The CDR3 region is CASSLASGSPDTQYF. The DNA for the CDR3 is TGTGCCAGCAGCTTGGCTAGCGGGAGCCCAGATACGCAGTATTTT.